This paragraph reports one TCR beta chain. The antigen remains undetermined. This sample was included in a study of blood T cells in healthy people across ages. Findings and limits, study-wide: Significant beta diversity loss was already apparent by age approximately 38, declining roughly linearly.

For the second PCR, which ran for about 6 to 11 cycles, a sample-barcoded 5' primer and a J-beta primer mix were used. TCRdb independently ran MiXCR on the 5' RACE reads; one entry per CDR3 protein. The sample includes approximately 1,700,000 distinct CDR3 sequences, approximately 40% of them seen just once. CDR3 length: 14 amino acids. The V segment lost 6 bases and the J segment 1 base; nucleotides outside the gene matches: 5. The sample comprised blood. The chain links TRBV12-3 or TRBV12-4 to TRBJ1-1; TRBD1 matches 7 bases. The TCR was taken from a human donor in good health. The chain's CDR3 is CASRATGKNTEAFF. For the CDR3, the DNA is TGTGCCAGCAGGGCGACAGGGAAGAACACTGAAGCTTTCTTT.